A selection of T cell receptor beta chains follows, all from one sample in a study of cytomegalovirus exposure and HLA in healthy donors. Repertoires were generated with immunoSEQ multiplex PCR, while TCRdb's copy carries only in-frame clones and drops some. The top ten clones hold less than 2% of a sample with 110,000 to 150,000 clones, roughly 10% of them seen once. The sample was PBMCs. Every receptor here comes from a man aged 45 to 65 in good health and CMV-seronegative. Each CDR3 is given with its conserved first and last residue. The order of the fields is V gene, clone size, J gene, D gene, CDR3 DNA, CDR3 protein. D genes are given only for firm matches. The size of a clone is reported for some rows only, either as once, few or many, or as a class for expanded clones.

TRBV7-6	NA	TRBJ1-5	NA	TGTGCCAGCAGCTTAGCTGACAGACAGCCCCAGCATTTT	CASSLADRQPQHF
TRBV5-4	medium-sized	TRBJ2-4	NA	TGTGCCAGCAGCTTGCTCGGTAGCGGAAAAAACATTCAGTACTTC	CASSLLGSGKNIQYF
TRBV5-1	NA	TRBJ2-3	NA	TGCGCCAGCAGCTTATCAGGGCGACGCACAGATACGCAGTATTTT	CASSLSGRRTDTQYF
TRBV7-2	few	TRBJ2-1	TRBD1	TGTGCCAGCAGCCTGGGGACAGCATACAATGAGCAGTTCTTC	CASSLGTAYNEQFF
TRBV7-9	NA	TRBJ1-2	TRBD1	TGTGCCAGCAGCTTAGTCTCTAGGGCTACAGGGGATGGCTACACCTTC	CASSLVSRATGDGYTF
TRBV19	NA	TRBJ2-6	NA	TGTGCCAGTAGCATTAGATCTGGGGCCAACGTCCTGACTTTC	CASSIRSGANVLTF
TRBV6-4	few	TRBJ2-2	TRBD2	TGTGCCAGCAGTGACCGACTAGCGGGGGACTCCGGGGAGCTGTTTTTT	CASSDRLAGDSGELFF
TRBV2	NA	TRBJ2-7	TRBD1	TGTGCCAGCAGCGGACAGGGGTTCTACGAGCAGTACTTC	CASSGQGFYEQYF
TRBV6-5	NA	TRBJ1-1	TRBD1	TGTGCCAGCAGACTACAGGGGTACACTGAAGCTTTCTTT	CASRLQGYTEAFF
TRBV5-1	NA	TRBJ1-1	TRBD1	TGCGCCAGCAGCCCTGACAGGGCCCGTTCCGCTTTCTTT	CASSPDRARSAFF
TRBV14	few	TRBJ2-7	NA	TGTGCCAGCAGCCCAAGCAGGACAGTAAACTACGAGCAGTACTTC	CASSPSRTVNYEQYF
TRBV27	NA	TRBJ2-3	NA	TGTGCCAGCAGGTCCTTCGGTACAGATACGCAGTATTTT	CASRSFGTDTQYF
TRBV18	NA	TRBJ1-1	NA	TGTGCCAGCTCGCACGGGGGGCGAGACACTGAAGCTTTCTTT	CASSHGGRDTEAFF
TRBV19	few	TRBJ2-2	NA	TGTGCCAGTACGCGGGGAATCGCGAACACCGGGGAGCTGTTTTTT	CASTRGIANTGELFF
TRBV5-1	NA	TRBJ2-1	NA	TGCGCCAGCAGCTTGGCGGACTACCGCTACAATGAGCAGTTCTTC	CASSLADYRYNEQFF
TRBV6-1	many	TRBJ1-1	NA	TGTGCCAGCAGTGAAGCCGGGGGGTACACTGAAGCTTTCTTT	CASSEAGGYTEAFF
TRBV25-1	few	TRBJ2-3	TRBD2	TGTGCCAGCAGTTTGAACGGGGGGGGGCAAACGCAGTATTTT	CASSLNGGGQTQYF
TRBV27	NA	TRBJ2-7	NA	TGTGCCAGCAGTTTAGTGGGGGCCTACCAAACCTACGAGCAGTACTTC	CASSLVGAYQTYEQYF